One and the same sample provided the 17 T cell receptor beta chains below, sequenced in a study of cytomegalovirus exposure and HLA in healthy donors (TCRdb year 2017). To prepare the library, the immunoSEQ multiplex PCR assay was applied. For the multiplex PCR, a mixture combining 60 forward primers for TCR Vbeta segments and 13 reverse primers for TCR Jbeta segments was used. TCRdb provides this immuneACCESS table in a form limited to in-frame rearrangements. Some clones are lacking; in checked studies, under half of them reflect an unresolved V gene, and why the rest are absent is not known. This sample is represented by about 160,000 clones; about three quarters of them were singletons. Together, the top ten hold around 0.97% of the sample. Source material: PBMCs. These receptors were collected from a woman aged 45-60 years in good health and CMV-seropositive.

This chain joins TRBV6-6 and TRBJ2-4, with 9 bases that match TRBD2. Trimming took 8 bases from V and 0 from J; bases not matched to a gene: 8. The CDR3 covers 16 residues. From germline, CDR1 is MNHNY and CDR2 SVGAGI (reference sequence). CDR3 sequence (DNA): TGTGCCAGCGTAGATTTAGCGGGGGTAGCCAAAAACATTCAGTACTTC. This gives the protein CASVDLAGVAKNIQYF.

The chain combines TRBV5-4 with TRBJ2-1; D is possibly TRBD2 (5 bases). V shed 3 bases and J shed 0 bases, with 16 bases lying between them. Germline V lookup: CDR1 SGHNT, CDR2 YYREEE (reference sequence). The CDR3 spans 17 residues. CDR3 region: CASSSPEVTSSYNEQFF. As DNA, the CDR3 is TGTGCCAGCAGCTCGCCGGAGGTAACGAGCTCCTACAATGAGCAGTTCTTC.

CDR3 sequence (DNA): TGTGGTCGGCGGTTGGTAGTCAATCAGCCCCAGCATTTT. This gives the protein CGRRLVVNQPQHF. The V call is TRBV7-3, the J call TRBJ1-5; no clear D gene. Germline-derived CDR1 and CDR2 are SGHTA and FQGTGA. The CDR3 contains 13 residues.

This chain links TRBV2 with TRBJ2-3; 9 nucleotides agree with TRBD2. With V trimmed by 1 base and J by 5 bases, 7 bases remained unmatched. The CDR3 totals 16 residues. Per germline, CDR1 SNHLY and CDR2 FYNNEI. CDR3 sequence: CASSEESGRTGDTQYF. CDR3 sequence (DNA): TGTGCCAGCAGTGAAGAAAGCGGGAGGACTGGAGATACGCAGTATTTT.

This chain links TRBV29-1 with TRBJ1-2; weak D call: TRBD1 (5 bases). Trimming left V 0 bases short and J 4 bases short, with 9 bases between. The CDR3 has 13 residues. Germline assignment: CDR1 SQVTM and CDR2 ANQGSEA. This CDR3 reads CSVEEQAGYGYTF. Here the CDR3 DNA reads TGCAGCGTTGAAGAACAGGCAGGCTATGGCTACACCTTC.

The CDR3 region has the DNA TGCGCCAGCAGCTTGGCTTTCCCAGGGGCGGATAGTTCACCCCTCCACTTT. Translation: CASSLAFPGADSSPLHF. V usage is TRBV5-1 and J usage is TRBJ1-6; the D gene is possibly TRBD1 (6 bases). Deletions cut 0 bases from V and 9 bases from J, with 19 bases between. This CDR3 region has 17 residues. CDR1 and CDR2 (germline): SGHRS, YFSETQ. The full variable domain, completed using reference TRBV5-1 and TRBJ1-6, is KAGVTQTPRYLIKTRGQQVTLSCSPISGHRSVSWYQQTPGQGLQFLFEYFSETQRNKGNFPGRFSGRQFSNSRSEMNVSTLELGDSALYLCASSLAFPGADSSPLHFGNGTRLTVT.

A note on this clone: This same CDR3 is encoded by further DNA sequences in the sample. The chain employs TRBV7-3 and TRBJ2-1; the D is unclear. Trimming left V 2 bases short and J 3 bases short, with 5 bases between. The length of the CDR3 is 13 residues. Germline assignment: CDR1 SGHTA and CDR2 FQGTGA. CDR3 coding DNA: TGTGCCAGCAGCTTAGATAGCTACAATGAGCAGTTCTTC. Protein: CASSLDSYNEQFF.

The chain joins TRBV2 to TRBJ1-3, with 11 bases matching TRBD1. The CDR3 totals 18 residues. V gave up 3 bases and J gave up 0 bases; unmatched junction bases: 7. Germline loops: CDR1 SNHLY, CDR2 FYNNEI. This CDR3 is CASSDPPGTGGSGNTIYF. Written as DNA, the CDR3 is TGTGCCAGCAGTGATCCCCCGGGGACAGGGGGCTCTGGAAACACCATATATTTT. The full variable domain, completed using reference TRBV2 and TRBJ1-3, is EPEVTQTPSHQVTQMGQEVILRCVPISNHLYFYWYRQILGQKVEFLVSFYNNEISEKSEIFDDQFSVERPDGSNFTLKIRSTKLEDSAMYFCASSDPPGTGGSGNTIYFGEGSWLTVV.

V usage is TRBV29-1 and J usage is TRBJ1-1; the match to TRBD1 covers 11 bases. Per the germline V gene, CDR1 is SQVTM and CDR2 is ANQGSEA. V lost 6 bases to trimming and J lost 4 bases; unmatched junction nucleotides: 7. The length of the CDR3 is 14 residues. The CDR3 loop reads CSVESGTGGTEAFF. CDR3 nucleotide sequence: TGCAGCGTCGAATCAGGGACAGGGGGCACTGAAGCTTTCTTT.

This chain uses TRBV28 with TRBJ2-3; 10 bases align to TRBD2. Germline trimming cut 1 base from V and 3 bases from J; bases unmatched to any gene: 10. Germline V gives CDR1 MDHEN, CDR2 SYDVKM. The CDR3 has 18 residues. The CDR3 sequence: CASSLYASGGHQTDTQYF. CDR3 DNA sequence: TGTGCCAGCAGTTTATACGCTAGCGGGGGCCATCAAACAGATACGCAGTATTTT.

The chain couples TRBV4-1 to TRBJ1-1, with 8 positions matching TRBD1. CDR3 size: 15 residues. Germline V gives CDR1 MGHRA, CDR2 YSYEKL. J gave up 5 bases and V 0 bases, and 5 bases lay outside the gene matches. Here the CDR3 reads CASSQDTGGGTEAFF. CDR3 DNA: TGCGCCAGCAGCCAAGATACAGGGGGGGGAACTGAAGCTTTCTTT.

The chain joins TRBV9 to TRBJ2-5; the D gene is possibly TRBD1 (5 bases). The CDR3 is 14 amino acids. Germline CDR1 SGDLS, CDR2 YYNGEE. Trimming pared 4 bases from V and 4 bases from J, leaving 14 bases between. The CDR3 DNA follows: TGTGCCAGCAGCATTTCAGGGTCGGTAGAGACCCAGTACTTC. Translation gives CASSISGSVETQYF.

The V call is TRBV28, the J call TRBJ2-3, with 9 bases aligning to TRBD2. V was pared by 4 bases and J by 1 base, with 6 bases of the junction left unmatched. CDR1 is MDHEN, CDR2 SYDVKM, per germline. The CDR3 has 16 residues. As DNA, the CDR3 is TGTGCCAGCAGTTCCTCTAGCGGGACCGGCACAGATACGCAGTATTTT. Translation: CASSSSSGTGTDTQYF. Full variable domain (rest looked up from reference TRBV28 and TRBJ2-3): DVKVTQSSRYLVKRTGEKVFLECVQDMDHENMFWYRQDPGLGLRLIYFSYDVKMKEKGDIPEGYSVSREKKERFSLILESASTNQTSMYLCASSSSSGTGTDTQYFGPGTRLTVL.

The V gene is TRBV10-2, the J gene TRBJ2-7; D remains unclear. The germline V and J ends were trimmed by 6 bases and 2 bases, with 11 bases remaining between them. Germline CDR1 reads WSHSY; CDR2 reads SAAADI. The CDR3 contains 13 residues. Here the CDR3 reads CASSPATTYEQYF. The CDR3 coding sequence is TGCGCCAGCAGCCCCGCGACAACCTACGAGCAGTACTTC.

The gene calls are TRBV6-5 and TRBJ2-7; the match to TRBD1 covers 7 bases. Germline loops: CDR1 MNHEY, CDR2 SVGAGI. Trimming removed 8 bases from V and 5 bases from J; junction bases left unmatched: 9. The CDR3 consists of 13 residues. The CDR3 reads CASGETGLHEQYF. The CDR3 bases are TGTGCCAGCGGTGAGACAGGGCTCCACGAGCAGTACTTC.

The rearrangement links TRBV4-1 to TRBJ2-4; 13 bases are shared with TRBD2. Germline CDR1 MGHRA, CDR2 YSYEKL. This CDR3 comprises 15 residues. With 4 bases clipped from V and 10 bases from J, the junction kept 7 bases outside the gene matches. The CDR3 spells CASSPYETSGGIQYF. CDR3 coding DNA: TGCGCCAGCAGCCCCTATGAGACTAGCGGGGGGATTCAGTACTTC.

V gene TRBV9 combines with J gene TRBJ2-1; perhaps TRBD1 as D (6 bases). The CDR3 extends over 17 amino acids. Per the germline V gene, CDR1 is SGDLS and CDR2 is YYNGEE. Deletions cut 0 bases from V and 0 bases from J, with 13 bases between. CDR3 loop: CASSVDVGQSSYNEQFF. Written as DNA, the CDR3 is TGTGCCAGCAGCGTAGATGTCGGACAGAGCTCCTACAATGAGCAGTTCTTC. Drawing the rest from reference TRBV9 and TRBJ2-1, the complete variable domain is DSGVTQTPKHLITATGQRVTLRCSPRSGDLSVYWYQQSLDQGLQFLIQYYNGEERAKGNILERFSAQQFPDLHSELNLSSLELGDSALYFCASSVDVGQSSYNEQFFGPGTRLTVL.